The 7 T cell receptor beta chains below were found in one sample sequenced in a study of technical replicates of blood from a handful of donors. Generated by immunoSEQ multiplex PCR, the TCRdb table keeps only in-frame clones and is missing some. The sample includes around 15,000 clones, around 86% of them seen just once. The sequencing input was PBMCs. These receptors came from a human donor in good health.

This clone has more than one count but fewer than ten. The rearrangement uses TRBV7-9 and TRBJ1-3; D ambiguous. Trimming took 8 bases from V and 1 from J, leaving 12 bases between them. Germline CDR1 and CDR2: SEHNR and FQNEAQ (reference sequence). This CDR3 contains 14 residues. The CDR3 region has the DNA TGTGCCAGCCTACACCCGACATCTGGAAACACCATATATTTT. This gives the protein CASLHPTSGNTIYF. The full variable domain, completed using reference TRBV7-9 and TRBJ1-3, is DTGVSQNPRHKITKRGQNVTFRCDPISEHNRLYWYRQTLGQGPEFLTYFQNEAQLEKSRLLSDRFSAERPKGSFSTLEIQRTEQGDSAMYLCASLHPTSGNTIYFGEGSWLTVV.

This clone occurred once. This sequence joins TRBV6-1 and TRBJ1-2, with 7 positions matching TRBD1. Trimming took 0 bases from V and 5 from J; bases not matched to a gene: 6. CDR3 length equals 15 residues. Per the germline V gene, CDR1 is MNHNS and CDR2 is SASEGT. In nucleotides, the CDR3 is TGTGCCAGCAGTGAAGCTGGAGGGGGCGATTATGGCTACACCTTC. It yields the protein CASSEAGGGDYGYTF.

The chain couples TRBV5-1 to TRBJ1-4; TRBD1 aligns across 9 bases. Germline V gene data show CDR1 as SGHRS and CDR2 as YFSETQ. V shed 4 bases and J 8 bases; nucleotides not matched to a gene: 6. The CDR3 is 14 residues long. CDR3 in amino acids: CASSGGQGNEKLFF. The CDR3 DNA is TGCGCCAGCAGCGGGGGACAGGGAAACGAAAAACTGTTTTTT.

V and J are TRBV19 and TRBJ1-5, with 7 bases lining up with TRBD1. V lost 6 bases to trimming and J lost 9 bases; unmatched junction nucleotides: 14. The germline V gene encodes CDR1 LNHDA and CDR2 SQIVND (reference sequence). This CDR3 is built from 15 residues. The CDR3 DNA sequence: TGTGCCAGTAGAGGGGACAGCGCCTTGGGGGGGCCCCAGCATTTT. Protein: CASRGDSALGGPQHF. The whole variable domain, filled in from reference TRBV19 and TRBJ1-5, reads DGGITQSPKYLFRKEGQNVTLSCEQNLNHDAMYWYRQDPGQGLRLIYYSQIVNDFQKGDIAEGYSVSREKKESFPLTVTSAQKNPTAFYLCASRGDSALGGPQHFGDGTRLSIL.

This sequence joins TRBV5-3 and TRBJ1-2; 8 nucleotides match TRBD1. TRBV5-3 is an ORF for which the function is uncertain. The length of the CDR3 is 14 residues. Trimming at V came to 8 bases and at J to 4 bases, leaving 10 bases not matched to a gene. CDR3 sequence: CASPLLGQVYGYTF. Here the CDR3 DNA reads TGTGCCAGTCCCCTGCTGGGACAGGTCTATGGCTACACCTTC.

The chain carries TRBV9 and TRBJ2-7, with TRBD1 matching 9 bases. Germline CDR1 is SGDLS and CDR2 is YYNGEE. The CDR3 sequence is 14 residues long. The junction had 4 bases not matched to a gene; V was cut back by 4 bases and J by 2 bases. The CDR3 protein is CASSPGTGPYEQYF. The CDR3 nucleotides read TGTGCCAGCAGCCCCGGGACAGGGCCCTACGAGCAGTACTTC.

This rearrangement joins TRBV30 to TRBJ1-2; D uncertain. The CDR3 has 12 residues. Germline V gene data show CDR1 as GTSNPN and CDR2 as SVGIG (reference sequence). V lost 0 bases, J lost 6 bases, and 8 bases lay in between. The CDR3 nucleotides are TGTGCCTGGAGTGTGAGAGTAAATGGCTACACCTTC. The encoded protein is CAWSVRVNGYTF.